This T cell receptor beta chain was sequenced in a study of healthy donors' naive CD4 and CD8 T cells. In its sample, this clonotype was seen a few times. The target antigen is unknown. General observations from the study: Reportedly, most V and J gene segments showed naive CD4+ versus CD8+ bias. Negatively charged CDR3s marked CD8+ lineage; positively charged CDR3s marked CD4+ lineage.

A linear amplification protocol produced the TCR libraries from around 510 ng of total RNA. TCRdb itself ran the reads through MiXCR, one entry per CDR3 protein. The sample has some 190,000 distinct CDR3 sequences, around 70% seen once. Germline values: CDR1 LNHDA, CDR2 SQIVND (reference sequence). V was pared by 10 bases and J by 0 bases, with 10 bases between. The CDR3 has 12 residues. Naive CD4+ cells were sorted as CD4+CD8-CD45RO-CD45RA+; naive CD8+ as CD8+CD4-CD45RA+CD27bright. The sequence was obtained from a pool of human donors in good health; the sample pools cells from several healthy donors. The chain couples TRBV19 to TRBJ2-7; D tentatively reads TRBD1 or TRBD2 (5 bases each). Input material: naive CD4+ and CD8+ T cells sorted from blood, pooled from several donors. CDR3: CATRDGSYEQYF. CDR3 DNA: TGTGCCACCAGGGACGGCTCCTACGAGCAGTACTTC.